This is a list of T cell receptor beta chains from one sample in a study of shared clonotypes between healthy human individuals. This table comes from immunoSEQ multiplex PCR, and its TCRdb copy is limited to in-frame clones, with some not included. The table has approximately 720,000 clones, roughly nine tenths seen once. The specimen was naive CD8+ T cells sorted from blood. Receptor source: a man aged 30 to 39 in good health. Each CDR3 is given with its conserved first and last residue. Fields, in order: V gene, J gene, CDR3 protein.

v_call: TRBV28; j_call: TRBJ2-7; cdr3_aa: CASRLERESLYEQYF
v_call: TRBV10-3; j_call: TRBJ1-2; cdr3_aa: CAISEGGFHRGYGYTF
v_call: TRBV19; j_call: TRBJ2-1; cdr3_aa: CASSIPPSGKNNEQFF
v_call: TRBV4-3; j_call: TRBJ2-7; cdr3_aa: CASSHARGGYF
v_call: TRBV5-4; j_call: TRBJ2-7; cdr3_aa: CASSLWGHGFAGAFEQYF
v_call: TRBV9; j_call: TRBJ2-3; cdr3_aa: CASSVSGAADTQYF
v_call: TRBV29-1; j_call: TRBJ2-7; cdr3_aa: CSVEAPRAETYEQYF
v_call: TRBV27; j_call: TRBJ1-1; cdr3_aa: CASSVTEGTEAFF
v_call: TRBV10-3; j_call: TRBJ2-7; cdr3_aa: CATRVGYEQYF
v_call: TRBV5-1; j_call: TRBJ2-1; cdr3_aa: CASSTGQGGLYNEQFF
v_call: TRBV12-5; j_call: TRBJ2-5; cdr3_aa: CASGLGGLQETQYF
v_call: TRBV28; j_call: TRBJ2-1; cdr3_aa: CASIQGKDNEQFF
v_call: TRBV7-9; j_call: TRBJ2-1; cdr3_aa: CASSKPNSRVDNEQFF
v_call: TRBV7-8; j_call: TRBJ2-3; cdr3_aa: CASSLGGTNTDTQYF
v_call: TRBV14; j_call: TRBJ2-1; cdr3_aa: CASSPVSYNEQFF
v_call: TRBV28; j_call: TRBJ2-5; cdr3_aa: CASSDGGVETQYF
v_call: TRBV9; j_call: TRBJ2-5; cdr3_aa: CASSVWDSGGSETQYF
v_call: TRBV6-1; j_call: TRBJ2-1; cdr3_aa: CASSELTDNEQFF
v_call: TRBV6-5; j_call: TRBJ2-6; cdr3_aa: CASSAHNSGANVLTF
v_call: TRBV5-6; j_call: TRBJ1-2; cdr3_aa: CASSLGQDYGYTF
v_call: TRBV13; j_call: TRBJ1-4; cdr3_aa: CASCSATNEKLFF
v_call: TRBV7-9; j_call: TRBJ2-1; cdr3_aa: CASSLDKGINEQFF
v_call: TRBV11-2; j_call: TRBJ2-1; cdr3_aa: CASSLARGSYNEQFF
v_call: TRBV6-4; j_call: TRBJ1-5; cdr3_aa: CASSDSAGRHSNQPQHF
v_call: TRBV30; j_call: TRBJ2-1; cdr3_aa: CAWSFSSGLAGNEQFF
v_call: TRBV28; j_call: TRBJ2-1; cdr3_aa: CASSLYAGSSYNEQFF
v_call: TRBV5-1; j_call: TRBJ1-5; cdr3_aa: CASSLAGGGSNQPQHF
v_call: TRBV27; j_call: TRBJ2-5; cdr3_aa: CASSLGGAAYETQYF
v_call: TRBV28; j_call: TRBJ1-5; cdr3_aa: CASSKPGANQPQHF
v_call: TRBV11-2; j_call: TRBJ2-1; cdr3_aa: CASSQDPEWMQFF
v_call: TRBV11-2; j_call: TRBJ2-1; cdr3_aa: CASSRDRAGYNEQFF
v_call: TRBV4-1; j_call: TRBJ2-1; cdr3_aa: CASSSRDSGSMNEQFF
v_call: TRBV10-3; j_call: TRBJ2-7; cdr3_aa: CAISESTVGRSYEQYF
v_call: TRBV6-1; j_call: TRBJ2-5; cdr3_aa: CASSRYSGDQETQYF
v_call: TRBV28; j_call: TRBJ2-7; cdr3_aa: CASSLLSGTGAYEQYF
v_call: TRBV19; j_call: TRBJ2-7; cdr3_aa: CASSIGPQQGLAYEQYF
v_call: TRBV10-2; j_call: TRBJ2-2; cdr3_aa: CASSAIPGGQGNTGELFF
v_call: TRBV9; j_call: TRBJ1-4; cdr3_aa: CASSVETAEKLFF
v_call: TRBV29-1; j_call: TRBJ1-1; cdr3_aa: CSVELAGKNTEAFF
v_call: TRBV5-5; j_call: TRBJ1-2; cdr3_aa: CASSKGQGNYGYTF
v_call: TRBV4-1; j_call: TRBJ2-3; cdr3_aa: CASSQGGRDTQYF
v_call: TRBV6-1; j_call: TRBJ2-1; cdr3_aa: CASSDPQRLVKNEQFF
v_call: TRBV5-4; j_call: TRBJ2-3; cdr3_aa: CASSSLRDTEVSATQYF
v_call: TRBV2; j_call: TRBJ2-1; cdr3_aa: CASLLREGPYNEQFF
v_call: TRBV15; j_call: TRBJ2-1; cdr3_aa: CATSRHRGSSYNEQFF
v_call: TRBV7-9; j_call: TRBJ2-7; cdr3_aa: CASSSTGQGRSYEQYF
v_call: TRBV2; j_call: TRBJ1-2; cdr3_aa: CAVQGGPNYGYTF
v_call: TRBV19; j_call: TRBJ2-1; cdr3_aa: CASSIVSGTGSNEQFF
v_call: TRBV7-9; j_call: TRBJ2-5; cdr3_aa: CASSSILAGLQETQYF
v_call: TRBV27; j_call: TRBJ1-1; cdr3_aa: CASSGGVWTEAFF
v_call: TRBV10-2; j_call: TRBJ2-7; cdr3_aa: CASSRPADEQYF
v_call: TRBV10-3; j_call: TRBJ2-1; cdr3_aa: CAPSRTREPGGNEQFF
v_call: TRBV4-1; j_call: TRBJ2-2; cdr3_aa: CASSSGLSGELFF
v_call: TRBV4-1; j_call: TRBJ2-7; cdr3_aa: CASSQAGLSYEQYF